These T cell receptor beta chains were read from a single sample in a study of radiotherapy plus CTLA-4 blockade in lung cancer. Assay: immunoSEQ multiplex PCR; the TCRdb copy retains only in-frame clones and omits some. The sample contains tens of thousands of clones, 70% to 85% of which appear only once. Sequenced here: peripheral blood, sampled from a patient treated with radiotherapy plus ipilimumab. These receptors all stem from a human donor with non-small cell lung cancer who had stable disease on radiotherapy plus ipilimumab. Both conserved end residues are part of each CDR3. The D gene is left open where the match is weak. Only part of the rows carry a size: once, few, many, or a class if the clone is expanded.

cdr3_aa: CASSVPGQVYGYTF
cdr3_nt: TGTGCCAGCAGCGTACCGGGACAGGTGTATGGCTACACCTTC
v_call: TRBV5-6
d_call: TRBD1
j_call: TRBJ1-2
clone_size: -

cdr3_aa: CASSPRGQSYNEQFF
cdr3_nt: TGTGCCAGCTCACCTCGGGGACAATCCTACAATGAGCAGTTCTTC
v_call: TRBV18
d_call: -
j_call: TRBJ2-1
clone_size: -

cdr3_aa: CASSQDPLGAYEQYF
cdr3_nt: TGCGCCAGCAGCCAAGACCCACTAGGGGCCTACGAGCAGTACTTC
v_call: TRBV4-3
d_call: -
j_call: TRBJ2-7
clone_size: -

cdr3_aa: CASSYRDRGWDEQFF
cdr3_nt: TGTGCCAGCAGTTACCGGGACAGGGGGTGGGATGAGCAGTTCTTC
v_call: TRBV27
d_call: TRBD1
j_call: TRBJ2-1
clone_size: -

cdr3_aa: CASRTGGANEKLFF
cdr3_nt: TGTGCCAGCAGAACAGGGGGCGCGAATGAAAAACTGTTTTTT
v_call: TRBV28
d_call: TRBD1
j_call: TRBJ1-4
clone_size: few

cdr3_aa: CASSPDRDSYGYTF
cdr3_nt: TGTGCCAGCTCACCTGACAGGGATTCCTATGGCTACACCTTC
v_call: TRBV18
d_call: TRBD1
j_call: TRBJ1-2
clone_size: -

cdr3_aa: CASSPGTANNSPLHF
cdr3_nt: TGTGCCAGCAGCCCCGGGACAGCGAATAATTCACCCCTCCACTTT
v_call: TRBV5-4
d_call: TRBD1
j_call: TRBJ1-6
clone_size: few

cdr3_aa: CASTLRDRTYEQYF
cdr3_nt: TGTGCCAGCACTCTCCGGGACAGGACCTACGAGCAGTACTTC
v_call: TRBV2
d_call: TRBD1
j_call: TRBJ2-7
clone_size: once

cdr3_aa: CASSAIRGGTQYF
cdr3_nt: TGTGCCAGCAGTGCGATTAGGGGGGGGACGCAGTATTTT
v_call: TRBV6-6
d_call: -
j_call: TRBJ2-3
clone_size: medium-sized

cdr3_aa: CASSYRQAGYGYTF
cdr3_nt: TGTGCCAGCAGTTACAGGCAGGCGGGTTATGGCTACACCTTC
v_call: TRBV6-5
d_call: -
j_call: TRBJ1-2
clone_size: -